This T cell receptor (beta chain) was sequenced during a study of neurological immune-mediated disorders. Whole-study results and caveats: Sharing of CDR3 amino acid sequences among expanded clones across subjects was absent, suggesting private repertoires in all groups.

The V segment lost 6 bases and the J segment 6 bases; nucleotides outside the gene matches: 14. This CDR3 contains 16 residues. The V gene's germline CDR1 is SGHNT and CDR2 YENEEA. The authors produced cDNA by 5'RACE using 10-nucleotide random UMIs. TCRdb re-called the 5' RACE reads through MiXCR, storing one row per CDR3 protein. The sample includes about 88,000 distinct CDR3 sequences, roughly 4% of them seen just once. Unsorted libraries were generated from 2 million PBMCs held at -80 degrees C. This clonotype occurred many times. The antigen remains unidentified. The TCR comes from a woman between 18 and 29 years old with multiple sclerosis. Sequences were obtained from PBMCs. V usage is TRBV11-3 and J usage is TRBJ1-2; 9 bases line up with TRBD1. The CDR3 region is CASSPSTGGGLNGYTF. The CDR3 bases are TGTGCCAGCAGTCCTTCGACAGGGGGTGGCTTGAATGGCTACACCTTC.